Following are 10 T cell receptor beta chains from one sample sequenced in a study of cytotoxic CD8 clonotypes in ibrutinib-treated CLL. Generated by immunoSEQ multiplex PCR, the TCRdb table keeps only in-frame clones and is missing some. This table holds some 300,000 clones, about 80% found once. The input for sequencing was PBMCs, taken before ibrutinib treatment. These receptors originate from a human donor with chronic lymphocytic leukemia.

Points on this clone: Additional DNA sequences in this sample encode the identical CDR3. The chain is built from TRBV5-1 and TRBJ2-5, with 7 positions matching TRBD1. J gave up 0 bases and V 3 bases, and 2 bases lay outside the gene matches. The CDR3 has 14 amino acids. CDR1 is SGHRS and CDR2 is YFSETQ in the germline V gene. The CDR3 sequence is CASSSDRYQETQYF. Here the CDR3 DNA reads TGCGCCAGCAGCTCGGACAGGTACCAAGAGACCCAGTACTTC.

The V and J genes are TRBV7-6 and TRBJ2-7; the D gene is possibly TRBD1 (5 bases). CDR1 is SGHVS, CDR2 FNYEAQ, per germline. Trimming removed 1 base at V and 2 bases at J, with 9 bases between. This CDR3 region has 14 residues. CDR3 DNA: TGTGCCAGCAGCTTAGGGCAGGGAACCTACGAGCAGTACTTC. Protein sequence: CASSLGQGTYEQYF.

This clone was counted once. V is TRBV10-1 and J is TRBJ2-5; D possibly corresponds to TRBD1 (6 bases). From germline, CDR1 is WNHNN and CDR2 SYGVQD (reference sequence). The length of the CDR3 is 15 residues. V was cut by 4 bases and J by 0 bases, with 12 bases left in between. The CDR3 sequence is CASSGNTGYQETQYF. CDR3 in DNA: TGCGCCAGCAGTGGTAATACAGGGTACCAAGAGACCCAGTACTTC.

The CDR3 reads CASSSEATDTQYF. The CDR3 DNA reads as TGTGCCAGCAGCTCAGAAGCCACAGATACGCAGTATTTT. The chain uses TRBV5-6 and TRBJ2-3; D is ambiguous. CDR1 and CDR2 from the germline V gene are SGHDT and YYEEEE. The germline V and J ends were trimmed by 3 bases and 2 bases, with 7 bases remaining between them. This CDR3 comprises 13 residues.

Comment on this clone: This clone may be a read error of a much larger clone one base away. Other DNA sequences in this specimen translate into the identical CDR3. This chain links TRBV11-3 with TRBJ2-7; D is unclear. This CDR3 has 14 amino acids. Between the trimmed V and J ends, which lost 5 bases and 4 bases, there was a span of 15 bases. Looked up from germline, CDR1 is SGHNT and CDR2 is YENEEA. The CDR3 loop reads CASSQEYGPYEQYF. In nucleotides, the CDR3 is TGTGCCAGCAGCCAAGAATATGGACCTTACGAGCAGTACTTC.

The chain joins TRBV7-8 to TRBJ2-3; TRBD2 matches at 9 bases. Per the germline V gene, CDR1 is SGHVS and CDR2 is FQNEAQ. The J segment lost 0 bases and the V segment lost 3 bases, leaving 4 bases of the junction unmatched. This CDR3 contains 16 residues. The CDR3 loop reads CASSFASGTSTDTQYF. The CDR3 DNA follows: TGTGCCAGCAGCTTTGCTAGCGGGACTAGCACAGATACGCAGTATTTT.

V is TRBV27 and J is TRBJ2-2, with 9 bases matching TRBD2. The CDR3 contains 15 residues. CDR1 is MNHEY, CDR2 SMNVEV, per germline (reference sequence). The J segment lost 6 bases and the V segment lost 9 bases, leaving 11 bases of the junction unmatched. CDR3 bases: TGTGCCAGTAATGAAGCGGGAGGAATAGCCGGGGAGCTGTTTTTT. Translated, it gives CASNEAGGIAGELFF.

The chain employs TRBV25-1 and TRBJ1-2, with D perhaps matching TRBD1 (5 bases). The CDR3 is 15 residues long. V was pared by 1 base and J by 4 bases, with 13 bases between. Germline CDR1 MGHDK, CDR2 SYGVNS. CDR3 sequence reads: CASSEFSAGSYGYTF. The DNA of the CDR3 is TGTGCCAGCAGTGAATTCTCTGCAGGGTCCTATGGCTACACCTTC.

The chain joins TRBV5-1 to TRBJ1-1; D not resolved. Germline CDR1 reads SGHRS; CDR2 reads YFSETQ. There are 14 residues in the CDR3. V was shortened by 1 base and J by 0 bases, with 7 bases between the two germline ends. DNA for the CDR3: TGCGCCAGCAGCTTGCTGTCTATGAACACTGAAGCTTTCTTT. This encodes CASSLLSMNTEAFF.

This clone was recorded once. CDR3 region: CASSTDRQGNTIYF. In DNA, the CDR3 is TGTGCCAGCAGCACTGATCGACAGGGAAACACCATATATTTT. This rearrangement joins TRBV13 to TRBJ1-3; perhaps TRBD1 as D (5 bases). Trimming shortened V by 5 bases and J by 4 bases, and 12 bases separated the two germline ends. The germline V gene encodes CDR1 PRHDT and CDR2 FYEKMQ (reference sequence). The CDR3 is 14 amino acids.